The next 19 T cell receptor beta chains were all read from a single sample in a study of blood T cells in healthy people across ages. The use of a sample-barcoded 5' primer and a J-beta primer mix characterized a second PCR of roughly 6 to 11 cycles. TCRdb itself ran the 5' RACE reads through MiXCR, one entry per CDR3 protein. The repertoire includes approximately 1,000,000 distinct CDR3 sequences, approximately 38% of them detected once, and around 13% sits in the top ten. The source material was blood. All receptors come from a man between 18 and 35 years old in good health.

This clonotype has just a few counts. The chain is built from TRBV2 and TRBJ2-4, with D possibly called TRBD1 or TRBD2 (5 bases each). The J call may be mistaken, given a closer DNA end match to TRBJ2-7. CDR1 and CDR2 from the germline V gene are SNHLY and FYNNEI. The length of the CDR3 is 16 residues. CDR3 nucleotide sequence: TGTGCCAGCAGTGGAGCGCGGCTGGGGGTATCCTACGAGCAGTACTTC. The encoded protein is CASSGARLGVSYEQYF.

The chain combines TRBV25-1 with TRBJ1-1, with D maybe TRBD1 (5 bases). V gave up 1 base and J gave up 1 base, with 7 bases separating them. The CDR3 consists of 14 residues. Germline assignment: CDR1 MGHDK and CDR2 SYGVNS. CDR3 sequence reads: CASSEWGGNTEAFF. In DNA form, the CDR3 reads TGTGCCAGCAGTGAATGGGGGGGGAACACTGAAGCTTTCTTT. The full variable domain, with the rest looked up from reference TRBV25-1 and TRBJ1-1, is EADIYQTPRYLVIGTGKKITLECSQTMGHDKMYWYQQDPGMELHLIHYSYGVNSTEKGDLSSESTVSRIRTEHFPLTLESARPSHTSQYLCASSEWGGNTEAFFGQGTRLTVV.

This clonotype was picked up a small number of times. V is TRBV27 and J is TRBJ2-3; D remains ambiguous. Trimming left V 7 bases short and J 0 bases short, with 17 bases between. Germline assignment: CDR1 MNHEY and CDR2 SMNVEV (reference sequence). The CDR3 sequence is 16 residues long. DNA of the CDR3: TGTGCCAGCAACAGCCAAGGTTCTTCTAGCACAGATACGCAGTATTTT. Its translation: CASNSQGSSSTDTQYF.

This clonotype was seen ten or more times. The gene calls are TRBV4-3 and TRBJ2-3; D may be TRBD2 (5 bases). The CDR3 runs 16 residues. Trimming cost V 0 bases and J 3 bases, with 13 bases left between them. Germline V gene lookup returns CDR1 LGHNA and CDR2 YSLEER. The CDR3 coding sequence is TGCGCCAGCAGCCAAGATAGTTTAGGAGGTACAGATACGCAGTATTTT. Translated, it gives CASSQDSLGGTDTQYF.

This clonotype was observed many times. The CDR3 DNA sequence: TGCGCCAGCAGCCAGGCCGGGACAGGAGAAAGTTTAGATACGCAGTATTTT. Translation: CASSQAGTGESLDTQYF. The chain combines TRBV4-3 with TRBJ2-3; 8 bases are shared with TRBD1. CDR1 LGHNA and CDR2 YSLEER come from the germline V gene. This CDR3 contains 17 residues. The V segment lost 3 bases and the J segment 5 bases; nucleotides outside the gene matches: 13.

The V call is TRBV4-1, the J call TRBJ1-3, with D maybe TRBD1 (5 bases). V lost 1 base and J lost 6, with 13 bases in between. The germline CDR1 and CDR2 sequences are MGHRA and YSYEKL. This CDR3 is built from 15 residues. CDR3 sequence: CASSQGPRGSNTIYF. CDR3 nucleotides: TGCGCCAGCAGCCAAGGGCCTAGGGGTTCAAACACCATATATTTT.

This clonotype was detected many times. This sequence joins TRBV6-5 and TRBJ2-4; tentatively, D is TRBD1 (7 bases). Trimming took off 0 bases at V and 7 bases at J, with 13 bases between the two ends. CDR3 size: 15 residues. The germline gives CDR1 MNHEY, CDR2 SVGAGI. In DNA form, the CDR3 reads TGTGCCAGCAGTTACTCGACGGCAGGGGGGAACATTCAGTACTTC. Protein: CASSYSTAGGNIQYF.

In its sample, this clonotype was seen many times. The chain recombines TRBV10-3 with TRBJ2-1; D might be TRBD1 (7 bases). Germline CDR1 and CDR2: ENHRY and SYGVKD. The CDR3 contains 16 residues. Trimming shortened V by 6 bases and J by 6 bases, and 21 bases separated the two germline ends. CDR3 DNA sequence: TGTGCCATCAGCGGACTACAGGGGCATGCAATCAATGAGCAGTTCTTC. Residues: CAISGLQGHAINEQFF.

V usage is TRBV2 and J usage is TRBJ2-1; maybe TRBD1 (6 bases). Germline loops: CDR1 SNHLY, CDR2 FYNNEI. Trimming took 6 bases from V and 5 from J, leaving 14 bases between them. CDR3 length equals 14 residues. The DNA of the CDR3 is TGTGCCAGCAGGCCCGGGGCAGGGGACAATGAGCAGTTCTTC. This gives the protein CASRPGAGDNEQFF.

This clonotype was observed a handful of times. V is TRBV9 and J is TRBJ1-2; TRBD1 agrees at 7 bases. V was pared by 3 bases and J by 6 bases, with 11 bases of the junction left unmatched. Looked up from germline, CDR1 is SGDLS and CDR2 is YYNGEE. The CDR3 runs to 15 residues. The CDR3 is CASSAGIGTDDGYTF. CDR3 in DNA: TGTGCCAGCAGCGCCGGAATAGGGACAGACGATGGCTACACCTTC.

The chain employs TRBV6-5 and TRBJ2-2; no clear D gene. This CDR3 contains 12 residues. Germline-derived CDR1 and CDR2 are MNHEY and SVGAGI. The V gene lost 6 bases and the J gene lost 7 bases, with 9 bases spanning the gap. CDR3 residues: CASSPLGGELFF. DNA of the CDR3: TGTGCCAGCAGCCCTCTGGGCGGGGAGCTGTTTTTT.

Note on this clonotype: One end of the junction is discordant with germline, which a read error may explain. Here the CDR3 reads CAGSQDVGFETEAFF. The CDR3 nucleotides read TGCGCCGGCAGCCAAGATGTCGGGTTTGAGACTGAAGCTTTCTTT. V is TRBV4-3 and J is TRBJ1-1; D is unclear. Germline-derived CDR1 and CDR2 are LGHNA and YSLEER. CDR3 length equals 15 residues.

J is TRBJ2-1 and V is TRBV5-1, with TRBD2 identical over 8 bases. Germline CDR1 reads SGHRS; CDR2 reads YFSETQ. The junction had 18 bases not matched to a gene; V was cut back by 4 bases and J by 9 bases. The CDR3 runs 17 residues. For the CDR3, the DNA is TGCGCCAGCAGCATTTTCGCGGCGGGGGGTTCTTCGGGTGAGCAGTTCTTC. Translating gives CASSIFAAGGSSGEQFF.

J is TRBJ2-1 and V is TRBV30; the match to TRBD1 covers 7 bases. Germline V lookup: CDR1 GTSNPN, CDR2 SVGIG (reference sequence). CDR3 length: 16 amino acids. The J segment lost 3 bases and the V segment lost 4 bases, leaving 12 bases of the junction unmatched. CDR3 sequence reads: CAWTPDDREYYNEQFF. In nucleotides, the CDR3 is TGTGCCTGGACCCCCGATGACAGGGAGTACTACAATGAGCAGTTCTTC.

The V and J genes are TRBV20-1 and TRBJ1-5; 7 nucleotides align to TRBD1. The CDR3 extends over 15 amino acids. CDR1 DFQATT and CDR2 SNEGSKA come from the germline V gene (reference sequence). J was trimmed by 0 bases and V by 0 bases; bases with no gene match: 2. The CDR3 DNA reads as TGCAGTGCTAGAGAGACAGGGAATAGCAATCAGCCCCAGCATTTT. Protein product: CSARETGNSNQPQHF.

As for this clonotype: A read error may be the cause here, since a much bigger clone is one base away. This chain joins TRBV20-1 and TRBJ1-4; D perhaps matches TRBD1 (5 bases). Germline-derived CDR1 and CDR2 are DFQATT and SNEGSKA (reference sequence). The CDR3 totals 13 residues. Here the CDR3 reads CSAMGDSGEELFF. CDR3 sequence (DNA): TGCAGTGCTATGGGAGACAGTGGTGAAGAACTGTTTTTT.

This chain connects TRBV6-5 to TRBJ2-1, with 8 bases aligning to TRBD2. The trim removed 8 bases at V and 9 bases at J, leaving 15 bases unmatched. The CDR3 length is 15 residues. Germline CDR1 MNHEY, CDR2 SVGAGI. CDR3 nucleotides: TGTGCCAGCGGAATTTCCATCGGGGGGGCCGCTGAGCAGTTCTTC. Translated, it gives CASGISIGGAAEQFF.

The chain joins TRBV6-5 to TRBJ1-2; D unresolved. V lost 2 bases to trimming and J lost 5 bases, with 21 bases between them. The CDR3 sequence is 17 residues long. From germline, CDR1 is MNHEY and CDR2 SVGAGI. CDR3 sequence reads: CASSYGSGYFEPYGYTF. CDR3 DNA sequence: TGTGCCAGCAGTTACGGTTCCGGGTATTTCGAACCTTATGGCTACACCTTC.

Comments on this clonotype: One junction end disagrees with the germline gene, perhaps due to a read error. The J gene is TRBJ1-2, the V gene TRBV20-1; D remains ambiguous. CDR1 is DFQATT, CDR2 SNEGSKA, per germline (reference sequence). The CDR3 runs 10 residues. CDR3 amino acids: CSAQNFGYTF. CDR3 coding DNA: TGCAGTGCTCAGAACTTTGGCTACACCTTC.